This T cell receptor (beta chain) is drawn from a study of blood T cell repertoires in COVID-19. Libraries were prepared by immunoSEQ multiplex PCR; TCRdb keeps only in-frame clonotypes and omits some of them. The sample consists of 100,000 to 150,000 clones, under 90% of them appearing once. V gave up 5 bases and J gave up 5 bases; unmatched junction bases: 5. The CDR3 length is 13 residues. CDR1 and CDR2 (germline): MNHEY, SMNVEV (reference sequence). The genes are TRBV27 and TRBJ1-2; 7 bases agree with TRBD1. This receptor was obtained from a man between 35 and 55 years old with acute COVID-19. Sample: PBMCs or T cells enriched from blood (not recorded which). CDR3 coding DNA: TGTGCCAGCAGTCCGGGACAGATGTATGGCTACACCTTC. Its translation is CASSPGQMYGYTF.